This TCR beta chain was sequenced for a study of blood T cell repertoires in COVID-19. In the study overall: Sources were T cells, B-cell-depleted T cells, or PBMCs; the material itself was cDNA or gDNA.

Sequenced by immunoSEQ multiplex PCR; TCRdb stores in-frame clones only, minus some. The table lists roughly 230,000 clones, about 85% of them singletons. Trimming took off 6 bases at V and 7 bases at J, with 15 bases between the two ends. The CDR3 consists of 13 residues. The germline gives CDR1 MNHNY, CDR2 SVGAGI (reference sequence). The receptor was derived from a woman in her 50s who had been exposed to COVID-19. Sequenced sample: PBMCs or T cells enriched from blood (not recorded which). V usage is TRBV6-6 and J usage is TRBJ1-2; a possible D gene is TRBD1 (6 bases). CDR3 bases: TGTGCCAGCAGCCAACAGGGAGTGAGTGGCTACACCTTC. Translated, it gives CASSQQGVSGYTF.